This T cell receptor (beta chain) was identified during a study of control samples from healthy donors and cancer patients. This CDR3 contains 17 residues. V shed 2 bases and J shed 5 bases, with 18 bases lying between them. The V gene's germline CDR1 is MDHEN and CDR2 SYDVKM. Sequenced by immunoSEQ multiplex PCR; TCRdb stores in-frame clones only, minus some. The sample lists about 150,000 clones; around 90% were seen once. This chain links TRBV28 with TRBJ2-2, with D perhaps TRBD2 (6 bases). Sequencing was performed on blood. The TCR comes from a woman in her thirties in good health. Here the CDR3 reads CASSLIGVGSLTGELFF. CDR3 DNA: TGTGCCAGCAGTTTAATTGGTGTCGGGAGCTTAACCGGGGAGCTGTTTTTT.